The next 2 T cell receptor beta chains were all read from a single sample in a study of blood T cell repertoires in COVID-19 (dated by TCRdb to 2018 to 2021). The library came from the immunoSEQ multiplex PCR assay. Drawn from immuneACCESS, this table holds only the in-frame rearrangements with V and J called that TCRdb kept. Clones are partly lost; checked studies trace under half to an unresolved V gene and leave the rest unexplained. The sample table records roughly 190,000 clones; around 87% of these occur just once. Clones ranked in the top ten supply around 6.5% of the sample. Sequencing input: peripheral blood. The receptors were sampled from a woman older than 75 in a cohort sampled during active or convalescent COVID-19.

Only one count was recorded for this clone. This chain uses TRBV19 with TRBJ1-1; 11 positions agree with TRBD1. Germline trimming cut 4 bases from V and 0 bases from J; bases unmatched to any gene: 7. This CDR3 has 17 residues. CDR1 is LNHDA and CDR2 is SQIVND in the germline V gene (reference sequence). The CDR3 bases are TGTGCCAGTAGTAGACCGGGGACAGGGGGTTTGAACACTGAAGCTTTCTTT. Encoded protein: CASSRPGTGGLNTEAFF.

This clone was seen a single time. V is TRBV11-2 and J is TRBJ1-1; a weak D match, TRBD1 (5 bases). With 8 bases removed from V and 3 bases from J, the gap between germline ends came to 13 bases. This CDR3 comprises 13 residues. Germline-derived CDR1 and CDR2 are SGHAT and FQNNGV. The chain's CDR3 is CASGLSRDTEAFF. DNA for the CDR3: TGTGCCAGCGGATTGAGCAGGGACACTGAAGCTTTCTTT.